The clone carrying this T cell receptor (beta chain) was seen a few times. The antigen is not known. The CDR3 runs to 15 residues. Looked up from germline, CDR1 is MNHEY and CDR2 is SVGAGI. The V and J ends lost 2 bases and 6 bases respectively, with 14 bases between them. This sample stems from a study of identical twins. General study findings and limits: In cord blood, abundant beta clonotypes had fewer insertions; memory showed no trend. Conclusions were based on cross-sectional statistical analysis, without following the same donors.

Using its own MiXCR run on the 5' RACE reads, TCRdb lists one record per CDR3 protein. The sample lists approximately 700,000 distinct CDR3 sequences; 6.1% were seen once. Sequenced material: naive T cells sorted from blood. The TCR sequence derives from a young man in good health. This sequence joins TRBV6-5 and TRBJ1-5; D gene uncertain. CDR3 amino acids: CASSYGRGRAQPQHF. CDR3 nucleotides: TGTGCCAGCAGTTACGGCCGGGGTCGGGCTCAGCCCCAGCATTTT.